These T cell receptor beta chains were read from a single sample in a study of vaccination and CD4 T cells after COVID-19. These receptors' targets are unknown. MiXCR, applied by TCRdb to the PCR reads, yields one record per CDR3 protein. The table has more than 10,000 distinct CDR3 sequences, 56% seen once. The material sequenced was CD4+ T cells from blood, cultured in vitro. These receptor sequences come from a human donor who had recovered from COVID-19. The CDR3 runs from the conserved cysteine through the conserved F or W. The D gene is left open where the match is weak. For some rows the clone size is stated as once, few or many, or as a class when expanded; others skip it.

TRBJ1-3	TRBV10-3	NA	NA	TGTGCCATCAGCCGGGACTCTGGAAACACCATATATTTT	CAISRDSGNTIYF
TRBJ2-1	TRBV5-1	NA	TRBD2	TGCGCCAGCAGCTGGACTAGCGGGGGGACCAATGAGCAGTTCTTC	CASSWTSGGTNEQFF
TRBJ2-7	TRBV2	NA	TRBD1	TGTGCCAGCAGTGATCGGACAGGGGACGAGCAGTACTTC	CASSDRTGDEQYF
TRBJ2-3	TRBV5-1	NA	NA	TGCGCCAGCAGCTTTCTAGGCCTTAGCACAGATACGCAGTATTTT	CASSFLGLSTDTQYF
TRBJ2-3	TRBV20-1	NA	NA	TGCAGTGCTAGAGATCTCCAGCTCACAGATACGCAGTATTTT	CSARDLQLTDTQYF
TRBJ1-2	TRBV7-2	NA	NA	TGTGCCAGCAGCTTAGGAGTGGGCCGGACATATGGCTACACCTTC	CASSLGVGRTYGYTF
TRBJ2-7	TRBV20-1	NA	NA	TGCAGTGCTAGAGATCTGACAGGGAGGGAGCAGTACTTC	CSARDLTGREQYF
TRBJ2-2	TRBV6-5	NA	TRBD2	TGTGCCAGCAGTTACGCTAGCGGGAGGGCCGGGGAGCTGTTTTTT	CASSYASGRAGELFF
TRBJ2-7	TRBV6-5	NA	NA	NA	CASSSSTSGRLKQYF
TRBJ2-1	TRBV6-4	few	TRBD2	TGTGCCAGCAGTGGACTAGCGGGAGGCAATGAGCAGTTCTTC	CASSGLAGGNEQFF
TRBJ1-5	TRBV6-2/TRBV6-3	few	NA	TGTGCCAGCGGCTGGACGCCGGATCAGCCCCAGCATTTT	CASGWTPDQPQHF
TRBJ1-1	TRBV5-3	NA	TRBD1	TGTGCCACCTTTCCAACAGGGGGACTCAAAGCTTTCTTT	CATFPTGGLKAFF
TRBJ2-2	TRBV2	NA	NA	TGTGCCAGCAGAGGGCAAGGGTTTAACACCGGGGAGCTGTTTTTT	CASRGQGFNTGELFF
TRBJ1-6	TRBV7-9	NA	NA	TGTGCCAGCAGCCCAACAGGGATTTATAATTCACCCCTCCACTTT	CASSPTGIYNSPLHF
TRBJ2-7	TRBV28	NA	NA	TGTGCCAGCAGTTTACTGGGGGTATCCTACGAGCAGTACTTC	CASSLLGVSYEQYF
TRBJ2-7	TRBV2	NA	NA	TGTGCCAGCAGTGAAGACAGCCGGGCCTACGAGCAGTACTTC	CASSEDSRAYEQYF
TRBJ2-1	TRBV7-9	few	TRBD1	TGTGCCAGCAGCTTAGCCGGGACAGCTAATGAGCAGTTCTTC	CASSLAGTANEQFF
TRBJ2-2	TRBV5-1	NA	NA	TGCGCCAGCAGCTTGGAAGCGGGCGGGGAGCTGTTTTTT	CASSLEAGGELFF
TRBJ1-2	TRBV19	NA	NA	TGTGCCAGTAGTATTGGTAGTACAGGGACCTATGGCTACACCTTC	CASSIGSTGTYGYTF
TRBJ1-6	TRBV30	NA	NA	TGTGCCTGGAGTGTACCCGGGGGTGATTCACCCCTCCACTTT	CAWSVPGGDSPLHF
TRBJ1-2	TRBV6-1	NA	NA	TGTGCCAGCCGCTACGGCGCAGGGGAGGGCTATGGCTACACCTTC	CASRYGAGEGYGYTF
TRBJ1-5	TRBV6-2/TRBV6-3	NA	TRBD1	TGTGCCAGCAGTCCCCAAACGACAGGGGGAAATCAGCCCCAGCATTTT	CASSPQTTGGNQPQHF
TRBJ1-5	TRBV6-1	few	NA	TGTGCCAGCAGTGAAGGAATTTGGGGGGCGGCCAATCAGCCCCAGCATTTT	CASSEGIWGAANQPQHF
TRBJ2-4	TRBV30	NA	TRBD1	TGTGCCTGGACTCCTTGGACAGGCCTAGCCAAAAACATTCAGTACTTC	CAWTPWTGLAKNIQYF
TRBJ2-4	TRBV28	NA	NA	TGTGCCAGCAGTGAACTCGGACGGGGGATAGCCAAAAACATTCAGTACTTC	CASSELGRGIAKNIQYF
TRBJ2-3	TRBV10-3	NA	TRBD2	TGTGCCATCAGGCCCGCGAGCGGGAGGGCCCGGGGTAGCACAGATACGCAGTATTTT	CAIRPASGRARGSTDTQYF
TRBJ2-7	TRBV19	NA	NA	TGTGCCAGTAGTTCCCTTGACTCTCACGAGCAGTACTTC	CASSSLDSHEQYF
TRBJ2-1	TRBV12-3/TRBV12-4	NA	NA	TGTGCCAGCAGTTCCAGAAACAGTGTCAATGAGCAGTTCTTC	CASSSRNSVNEQFF
TRBJ1-5	TRBV15	NA	NA	TGTGCCACCAGCCGAAAAAATGGGAGAATTAGCAATCAGCCCCAGCATTTT	CATSRKNGRISNQPQHF
TRBJ2-7	TRBV4-2	NA	NA	TGTGCCAGCAGCCAAGTTACCCGGCAGGGTGAAGAGCAGTACTTC	CASSQVTRQGEEQYF
TRBJ2-7	TRBV20-1	NA	TRBD1	TGCAGTGCTAACCCCCCCCCCACAGGGGGCGCTAGGTACGAGCAGTACTTC	CSANPPPTGGARYEQYF
TRBJ1-6	TRBV7-9	NA	NA	TGTGCCAGCAGCTTATGGTACCACCCGGAGGTGGATTCACCCCTCCACTTT	CASSLWYHPEVDSPLHF
TRBJ2-2	TRBV20-1	NA	NA	TGCAGTGCTAGTGCGAACACCGGGGAGCTGTTTTTT	CSASANTGELFF
TRBJ1-2	TRBV15	NA	NA	TGTGCCACCAGCAGAGTGGCGGGTGGCTACACCTTC	CATSRVAGGYTF
TRBJ2-7	TRBV6-1	NA	NA	TGTGCCAGCAGTCAAGACAGGACCTACGAGCAGTACTTC	CASSQDRTYEQYF
TRBJ2-5	TRBV19	NA	TRBD2	TGTGCCAGTAGAACCGGGACTAGCGGAGGGACCCAGTACTTC	CASRTGTSGGTQYF
TRBJ2-7	TRBV2	NA	NA	TGTGCCAGCAGTGGGCTATGGACTGACGAGCAGTACTTC	CASSGLWTDEQYF
TRBJ1-5	TRBV20-1	few	TRBD1	TGCAGTGCTAGAGATAGCACAGGGGTTCAGCCCCAGCATTTT	CSARDSTGVQPQHF
TRBJ2-5	TRBV27	few	NA	TGTGCCAGCAGTCGATTATGGGGGACCCAGTACTTC	CASSRLWGTQYF
TRBJ2-7	TRBV4-1	NA	TRBD1	TGCGCCAGCAGCCGGACAGGGGGCATCTACGAGCAGTACTTC	CASSRTGGIYEQYF
TRBJ2-7	TRBV11-1	NA	NA	TGTGCCAGCAGCCCAGGGAACATTCAGGACCACGAGCAGTACTTC	CASSPGNIQDHEQYF
TRBJ2-2	TRBV28	NA	NA	TGTGCCAGCAGTTTTCAGCGGGACACCGGGGAGCTGTTTTTT	CASSFQRDTGELFF
TRBJ2-5	TRBV6-1	NA	NA	TGTGCCAGCAGTGACCTACTCCCGGAGGAGACCCAGTACTTC	CASSDLLPEETQYF
TRBJ2-3	TRBV20-1	few	NA	TGCAGTGCTAGAGTTCGGCGGAACACAGATACGCAGTATTTT	CSARVRRNTDTQYF
TRBJ2-2	TRBV6-1	NA	NA	TGTGCCAGCAGTATGGCCGCGAACACCGGGGAGCTGTTTTTT	CASSMAANTGELFF
TRBJ2-2	TRBV27	NA	TRBD2	TGTGCCAGCAGCCCCGGGAGGGTGAACACCGGGGAGCTGTTTTTT	CASSPGRVNTGELFF
TRBJ2-3	TRBV2	NA	TRBD2	TGTGCCAGCAGCCCCGGGCTAGCGGGCCTCACAGATACGCAGTATTTT	CASSPGLAGLTDTQYF
TRBJ2-5	TRBV2	large	NA	TGTGCCAGCACTGAGCGCCCGGGGGAGACCCAGTACTTC	CASTERPGETQYF
TRBJ1-5	TRBV7-2	NA	NA	TGTGCCAGCAGCCCTAACTTGGGAAATCAGCCCCAGCATTTT	CASSPNLGNQPQHF
TRBJ1-1	TRBV27	NA	TRBD1	TGTGCCAGCAGTTTACAGGGGGCGCTTAGCACTGAAGCTTTCTTT	CASSLQGALSTEAFF